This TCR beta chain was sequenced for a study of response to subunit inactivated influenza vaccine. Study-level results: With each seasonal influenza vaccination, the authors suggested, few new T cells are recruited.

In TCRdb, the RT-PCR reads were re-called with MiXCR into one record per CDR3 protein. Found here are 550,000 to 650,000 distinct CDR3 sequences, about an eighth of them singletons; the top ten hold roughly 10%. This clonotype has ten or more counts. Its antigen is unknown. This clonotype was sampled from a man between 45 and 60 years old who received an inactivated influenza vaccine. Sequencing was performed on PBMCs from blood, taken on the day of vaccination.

In DNA, the CDR3 is TGTGCCAGCAGCTCACCCCATCGTTCGTCCTACAATGAGCAGTTCTTC. It translates to CASSSPHRSSYNEQFF. The V gene is TRBV5-6, the J gene TRBJ2-1; D remains ambiguous. Per the germline V gene, CDR1 is SGHDT and CDR2 is YYEEEE. V dropped 3 bases and J dropped 1 base, with 14 bases sitting between them. The CDR3 extends over 16 amino acids.